Shown below are 9 T cell receptor beta chains from a single sample sequenced in a study of T-cell memory formation after mild COVID-19. TCRdb ran MiXCR on the 5' RACE reads and lists one entry per CDR3 protein. The table records roughly 400,000 distinct CDR3 sequences, approximately 15% of them present only once. Sequenced: PBMCs or a T cell subset sorted from them (not recorded which). These TCRs come from a man aged 18 to 30 who had mild COVID-19 (a few samples of this study predate the infection). Cell type and time point are not known.

This clonotype came up a few times. The chain uses TRBV29-1 and TRBJ2-1; D is undetermined. The CDR3 is made up of 13 amino acids. CDR1 and CDR2 from the germline V gene are SQVTM and ANQGSEA. V lost 7 bases, J lost 4 bases, and 14 bases lay in between. CDR3 amino acids: CSGALGEYNEQFF. CDR3 DNA sequence: TGCAGCGGGGCCCTAGGAGAGTACAATGAGCAGTTCTTC.

This clonotype showed up just a few times. V is TRBV14 and J is TRBJ2-2, with a tentative D call TRBD2 (5 bases). The CDR3 runs to 16 residues. V lost 4 bases and J 5 bases, leaving 17 bases between the germline ends. Germline-derived CDR1 and CDR2 are SGHDN and FVKESK. CDR3 sequence reads: CASSLPLGPGTGELFF. The CDR3, as DNA: TGTGCCAGCAGCCTCCCCCTCGGGCCGGGGACCGGGGAGCTGTTTTTT.

This clonotype was observed at least ten times. The chain has TRBV5-1 and TRBJ2-1; 7 nucleotides agree with TRBD1. Germline V gives CDR1 SGHRS, CDR2 YFSETQ. V lost 6 bases, J lost 7 bases, and 10 bases stayed unmatched. The CDR3 is made up of 14 amino acids. Here the CDR3 reads CASNVQGIRNEQFF. The CDR3 coding sequence is TGCGCCAGCAACGTACAGGGGATAAGAAATGAGCAGTTCTTC.

The rearrangement uses TRBV20-1 and TRBJ2-1; 8 nucleotides line up with TRBD2. Per germline, CDR1 DFQATT and CDR2 SNEGSKA (reference sequence). The CDR3 sequence is 16 residues long. V lost 1 base and J lost 4; bases outside the gene matches: 9. The CDR3 bases are TGCAGTGCTAGAGCTCCCGACGGGGGGGCTTACAATGAGCAGTTCTTC. Encoded protein: CSARAPDGGAYNEQFF.

This clonotype was observed many times. This CDR3 reads CASSRTTGVVTDTQYF. CDR3 nucleotide sequence: TGCGCCAGCAGCCGAACGACAGGGGTTGTGACAGATACGCAGTATTTT. The chain couples TRBV5-1 to TRBJ2-3, with 8 bases aligning to TRBD1. The length of the CDR3 is 16 residues. The ends lost 4 bases at V and 3 bases at J; junction bases unmatched: 10. From germline, CDR1 is SGHRS and CDR2 YFSETQ.

This clonotype showed up many times. As DNA, the CDR3 is TGTGCCAGCAGCCGCGAAGGGGGGATAGGGGAGCAGTACGTC. This sequence encodes CASSREGGIGEQYV. The chain uses TRBV7-9 and TRBJ2-7; D could derive from TRBD1 or TRBD2 (6 bases each). This CDR3 has 14 residues. Trimming shortened V by 5 bases and J by 7 bases, and 18 bases separated the two germline ends. In germline, CDR1 is SEHNR, CDR2 FQNEAQ (reference sequence).

This clonotype was counted a few times. The V call is TRBV10-3, the J call TRBJ2-3, with 7 bases fitting TRBD1. CDR3 size: 15 residues. V lost 7 bases, J lost 2 bases, and 9 bases stayed unmatched. In germline, CDR1 is ENHRY, CDR2 SYGVKD. The CDR3 coding sequence is TGTGCCATCAATCCCCAGGACAGGAACACAGATACGCAGTATTTT. Protein sequence: CAINPQDRNTDTQYF.

This clonotype appeared a few times. The V gene is TRBV4-1, the J gene TRBJ2-4; D remains ambiguous. Germline loops: CDR1 MGHRA, CDR2 YSYEKL. There are 17 residues in the CDR3. The V and J ends lost 1 base and 0 bases respectively, with 13 bases between them. The CDR3 DNA reads TGCGCCAGCAGCCAAGGGCCAGCGAAGATAGCCAAAAACATTCAGTACTTC. Translation: CASSQGPAKIAKNIQYF.

The sample holds a few counts of this clonotype. The J gene is TRBJ2-3, the V gene TRBV7-3, with 7 nucleotides matching TRBD2. Trimming at V came to 3 bases and at J to 1 base, leaving 10 bases not matched to a gene. Looked up from germline, CDR1 is SGHTA and CDR2 is FQGTGA. The CDR3 length is 17 residues. The CDR3 DNA is TGTGCCAGCAGCTTTCGGCTTCGGGGGGACCGCACAGATACGCAGTATTTT. Amino acid sequence: CASSFRLRGDRTDTQYF.